Below, one T cell receptor beta chain is given with its context. This entry comes from a study of blood T cell repertoires in COVID-19. The wider study: The United States, Italy and Spain were the sources of the acute and convalescent COVID-19 samples. T cells, B-cell-depleted T cells, or PBMCs supplied cDNA or gDNA.

Authors' processing steps: Reference gene primers were amplified, and this amplification served to estimate nucleated cell counts. Measured with immunoSEQ multiplex PCR; TCRdb has only the in-frame clones, and not every one. From that table come the V and J calls and clone size; the DNA was used to work out D and trimming. The sample shows hundreds of thousands of clones, around 88% of them seen only once. V lost 4 bases, J lost 7 bases, and 7 bases stayed unmatched. Germline V gene data show CDR1 as SGHRS and CDR2 as YFSETQ. The CDR3 consists of 13 residues. Enrolment of Seattle patients took place during active infection, and they were followed longitudinally.

The chain links TRBV5-1 to TRBJ1-2; 7 bases line up with TRBD1. The sequenced sample was peripheral blood. The clonotype originates from a woman of 80 years or more with COVID-19, enrolled during active disease. The chain's CDR3 is CASSLGTASGYTF. The CDR3 DNA reads TGCGCCAGCAGCCTCGGGACAGCGAGTGGCTACACCTTC.